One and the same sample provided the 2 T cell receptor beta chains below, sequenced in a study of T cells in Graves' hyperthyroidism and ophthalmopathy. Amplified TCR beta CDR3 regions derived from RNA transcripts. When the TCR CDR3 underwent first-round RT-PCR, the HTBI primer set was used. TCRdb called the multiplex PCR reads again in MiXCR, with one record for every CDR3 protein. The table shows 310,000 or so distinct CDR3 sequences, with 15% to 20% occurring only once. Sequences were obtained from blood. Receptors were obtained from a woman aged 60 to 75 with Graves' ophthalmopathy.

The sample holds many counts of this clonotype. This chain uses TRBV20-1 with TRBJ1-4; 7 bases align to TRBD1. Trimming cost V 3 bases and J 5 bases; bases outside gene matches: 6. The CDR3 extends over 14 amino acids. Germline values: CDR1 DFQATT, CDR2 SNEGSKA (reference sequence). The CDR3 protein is CSASDRDTNEKLFF. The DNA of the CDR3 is TGCAGTGCTAGCGACAGGGACACAAATGAAAAACTGTTTTTT.

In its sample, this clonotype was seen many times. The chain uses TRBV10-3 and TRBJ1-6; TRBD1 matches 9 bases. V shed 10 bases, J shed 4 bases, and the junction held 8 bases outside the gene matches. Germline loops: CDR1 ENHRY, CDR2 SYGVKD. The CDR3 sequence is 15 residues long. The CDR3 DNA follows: TGTGCCACCAAACACGGACAGGGGTATAATTCACCCCTCCACTTT. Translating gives CATKHGQGYNSPLHF.